This T cell receptor (beta chain) emerged from a study of cytomegalovirus exposure and HLA in healthy donors. Findings and limits, study-wide: Despite most TCR sequences being rare, some public TCRs occurred in many donors. The authors later found TCR association rates varying by HLA locus, with DRB1 most and HLA-C fewest. Through in vitro validation, three CMV-associated chains were shown to be specific for CMV antigens. Cytomegalovirus association was assigned to more than 150 TCR beta chains.

The sample holds one count of this clone. What it recognizes is unknown. A multiplex PCR was run with 60 Vbeta primers and 13 Jbeta primers. The protocol was immunoSEQ multiplex PCR, while the TCRdb copy is restricted to in-frame clones and leaves out a portion. The sample consists of some 150,000 clones, approximately 79% of them appearing once. The germline V gene encodes CDR1 SGHRS and CDR2 YFSETQ. This CDR3 contains 16 residues. V lost 0 bases to trimming and J lost 6 bases; unmatched junction nucleotides: 12. This clonotype was obtained from a man in his forties or fifties in good health and CMV-seronegative. The chain recombines TRBV5-1 with TRBJ2-7; TRBD2 agrees at 7 bases. What was sequenced was PBMCs. For the CDR3, the DNA is TGCGCCAGCAGCTTGGCCCCCTCGGCGGGAGTTAGCGAGCAGTACTTC. Its protein product is CASSLAPSAGVSEQYF. Supplemented by reference TRBV5-1 and TRBJ2-7, the full variable domain reads KAGVTQTPRYLIKTRGQQVTLSCSPISGHRSVSWYQQTPGQGLQFLFEYFSETQRNKGNFPGRFSGRQFSNSRSEMNVSTLELGDSALYLCASSLAPSAGVSEQYFGPGTRLTVT.